The 22 T cell receptor beta chains given below trace back to one sample, sequenced in a study of cytomegalovirus exposure and HLA in healthy donors. The study ran its PCR with 60 Vbeta and 13 Jbeta primers. Repertoires were generated with immunoSEQ multiplex PCR, while TCRdb's copy carries only in-frame clones and drops some. This sample has over 100,000 clones, with approximately 85% found just once. The sample consisted of PBMCs. The receptors stem from a woman in her forties or fifties in good health and CMV-seropositive.

This clone came up once. Other DNA sequences within the sample encode an identical CDR3. This chain uses TRBV27 with TRBJ2-1; D not resolved. V was trimmed by 4 bases and J by 0 bases, leaving 4 bases between them. Per the germline V gene, CDR1 is MNHEY and CDR2 is SMNVEV (reference sequence). The CDR3 length is 13 residues. CDR3 nucleotides: TGTGCCAGCAGTTCGAGCTCCTACAATGAGCAGTTCTTC. Protein sequence: CASSSSSYNEQFF.

The chain joins TRBV16 to TRBJ1-2; D uncertain. Germline CDR1 reads KGHSY; CDR2 reads FQNENV. The V gene lost 2 bases and the J gene lost 3 bases, with 10 bases spanning the gap. CDR3 length: 14 amino acids. The CDR3 protein is CASSQGRDYYGYTF. In nucleotides, the CDR3 is TGTGCCAGCAGCCAAGGGAGGGATTACTATGGCTACACCTTC.

This chain connects TRBV28 to TRBJ2-5; maybe TRBD1 (6 bases). V shed 2 bases and J shed 4 bases, with 11 bases lying between them. Germline-derived CDR1 and CDR2 are MDHEN and SYDVKM. The CDR3 has 14 residues. In DNA, the CDR3 is TGTGCCAGCAGTTTACTACAGGGTCGAGAGACCCAGTACTTC. Its protein is CASSLLQGRETQYF.

In its sample, this clone was seen a few times. The chain recombines TRBV4-1 with TRBJ2-3, with TRBD2 matching 7 bases. This CDR3 has 16 residues. Germline CDR1 is MGHRA and CDR2 is YSYEKL. J was trimmed by 5 bases and V by 0 bases; bases with no gene match: 8. DNA of the CDR3: TGCGCCAGCAGCCAAGACCCCCCCGCTAGCGGAGATACGCAGTATTTT. This sequence encodes CASSQDPPASGDTQYF.

The CDR3 protein is CAWSADRYGSAFF. The CDR3 DNA sequence: TGTGCCTGGAGTGCCGACAGGTATGGGTCGGCTTTCTTT. J is TRBJ1-1 and V is TRBV30; D perhaps matches TRBD1 (6 bases). The length of the CDR3 is 13 residues. Looked up from germline, CDR1 is GTSNPN and CDR2 is SVGIG (reference sequence). The V gene lost 1 base and the J gene lost 11 bases, with 17 bases spanning the gap.

The chain links TRBV27 to TRBJ2-5, with D possibly being TRBD1 (5 bases). The CDR3 contains 14 residues. V was pared by 7 bases and J by 2 bases, with 14 bases between. Germline CDR1 and CDR2: MNHEY and SMNVEV (reference sequence). CDR3 sequence: CASTPLGEQETQYF. The CDR3 nucleotides are TGTGCCAGCACCCCCCTAGGGGAACAAGAGACCCAGTACTTC.

V usage is TRBV6-5 and J usage is TRBJ1-1; D unclear. This CDR3 contains 11 residues. CDR1 is MNHEY and CDR2 is SVGAGI in the germline V gene. Trimming shortened V by 6 bases and J by 8 bases, and 10 bases separated the two germline ends. CDR3 amino acids: CASRSPPEAFF. DNA for the CDR3: TGTGCCAGCAGGAGCCCCCCGGAAGCTTTCTTT.

The J gene is TRBJ2-7, the V gene TRBV28; TRBD2 agrees at 10 bases. J was trimmed by 0 bases and V by 6 bases; bases with no gene match: 11. Looked up from germline, CDR1 is MDHEN and CDR2 is SYDVKM. This CDR3 contains 17 residues. The CDR3 DNA is TGTGCCAGCAGGCGGGGGCTCGGGACTAGCGTCTCCTACGAGCAGTACTTC. Translated, it gives CASRRGLGTSVSYEQYF.

The chain recombines TRBV5-4 with TRBJ2-1; possible D gene TRBD2, 5 bases. This CDR3 contains 15 residues. Germline V CDR1 and CDR2: SGHNT, YYREEE (reference sequence). V was pared by 0 bases and J by 7 bases, with 14 bases between. CDR3 coding DNA: TGTGCCAGCAGCTTGGAAGCGGCAACTAAGAATGAGCAGTTCTTC. Translation gives CASSLEAATKNEQFF.

The chain links TRBV11-2 to TRBJ1-4, with D perhaps matching TRBD1 (6 bases). Trimming pared 1 base from V and 2 bases from J, leaving 14 bases between. This CDR3 has 17 residues. Germline assignment: CDR1 SGHAT and CDR2 FQNNGV. As DNA, the CDR3 is TGTGCCAGCAGCTTAGGTTATCGGGGGGCCACTAATGAAAAACTGTTTTTT. Translating it yields CASSLGYRGATNEKLFF.

The count of this clone is one. This rearrangement joins TRBV2 to TRBJ2-5; tentative D call: TRBD2 (7 bases). V was shortened by 1 base and J by 5 bases, with 11 bases between the two germline ends. This CDR3 spans 14 amino acids. Germline-derived CDR1 and CDR2 are SNHLY and FYNNEI. CDR3 amino acids: CASSEGRGGETQYF. In DNA form, the CDR3 reads TGTGCCAGCAGTGAAGGGAGGGGGGGGGAGACCCAGTACTTC.

The CDR3 loop reads CASSLRPLRGYNEQFF. CDR3 nucleotides: TGTGCCAGCAGTTTAAGACCGTTAAGGGGGTACAATGAGCAGTTCTTC. The chain is built from TRBV27 and TRBJ2-1; TRBD1 might be the D (6 bases). The CDR3 contains 16 residues. V lost 2 bases, J lost 4 bases, and 15 bases lay in between. Germline CDR1 reads MNHEY; CDR2 reads SMNVEV (reference sequence).

J is TRBJ2-7 and V is TRBV15; possibly TRBD2 for D (5 bases). In germline, CDR1 is LNHNV, CDR2 YYDKDF (reference sequence). V was trimmed by 3 bases and J by 7 bases, leaving 22 bases between them. CDR3 length: 16 amino acids. The DNA for the CDR3 is TGTGCCACCAGCAGGAAGGCCGGAGGCCTTCCTTGGGAGCAGTACTTC. This translates into CATSRKAGGLPWEQYF. Full variable domain (outside the CDR3, taken from reference TRBV15 and TRBJ2-7): DAMVIQNPRYQVTQFGKPVTLSCSQTLNHNVMYWYQQKSSQAPKLLFHYYDKDFNNEADTPDNFQSRRPNTSFCFLDIRSPGLGDTAMYLCATSRKAGGLPWEQYFGPGTRLTVT.

The chain employs TRBV5-1 and TRBJ2-1; 8 bases align to TRBD2. Per the germline V gene, CDR1 is SGHRS and CDR2 is YFSETQ. After removal of 4 bases from V and 0 bases from J, the junction contained 3 bases not matched to a gene. The CDR3 runs to 15 residues. The CDR3 loop is CASSDTSGSYNEQFF. DNA of the CDR3: TGCGCCAGCAGCGATACTAGCGGCTCCTACAATGAGCAGTTCTTC.

For this clone: Other DNA sequences from this sample encode an identical CDR3 as well. CDR3 amino acids: CAITNGQGGNTEAFF. CDR3 DNA sequence: TGTGCCATCACAAATGGGCAGGGAGGGAACACTGAAGCTTTCTTT. The chain has TRBV10-3 and TRBJ1-1; D might be TRBD1 (5 bases). Trimming pared 7 bases from V and 1 base from J, leaving 16 bases between. The CDR3 loop spans 15 amino acids. CDR1 and CDR2 (germline): ENHRY, SYGVKD.

V is TRBV4-1 and J is TRBJ2-3, with a tentative D call TRBD2 (5 bases). The CDR3 is 14 residues long. V was trimmed by 1 base and J by 4 bases, leaving 9 bases between them. The germline V gene encodes CDR1 MGHRA and CDR2 YSYEKL. CDR3 loop: CASSQAARADTQYF. CDR3 nucleotides: TGCGCCAGCAGCCAAGCTGCGCGGGCAGATACGCAGTATTTT.

This sequence joins TRBV11-3 and TRBJ2-7; D not certain. The germline V gene encodes CDR1 SGHNT and CDR2 YENEEA. The CDR3 is made up of 14 amino acids. V was cut by 2 bases and J by 0 bases, with 8 bases left in between. CDR3 nucleotide sequence: TGTGCCAGCAGCTTATTACCAGACTCCTACGAGCAGTACTTC. As protein: CASSLLPDSYEQYF. The whole variable domain, filled in from reference TRBV11-3 and TRBJ2-7, reads EAGVVQSPRYKIIEKKQPVAFWCNPISGHNTLYWYLQNLGQGPELLIRYENEEAVDDSQLPKDRFSAERLKGVDSTLKIQPAELGDSAVYLCASSLLPDSYEQYFGPGTRLTVT.

CDR3 bases: TGTGCCAGCACCGACAGGGTTGGGGAGCAGTACTTC. This gives the protein CASTDRVGEQYF. The chain joins TRBV27 to TRBJ2-7, with 7 bases identical to TRBD1. After removal of 7 bases from V and 7 bases from J, the junction contained 7 bases not matched to a gene. This CDR3 is built from 12 residues. The germline V gene encodes CDR1 MNHEY and CDR2 SMNVEV (reference sequence).

The rearrangement uses TRBV2 and TRBJ2-3; 13 positions agree with TRBD2. The trim removed 5 bases at V and 2 bases at J, leaving 4 bases unmatched. Germline CDR1 reads SNHLY; CDR2 reads FYNNEI. The CDR3 covers 16 residues. This chain's CDR3 is CASSPLAGGDTDTQYF. Written as DNA, the CDR3 is TGTGCCAGCAGTCCACTAGCGGGAGGGGACACAGATACGCAGTATTTT.

The sample holds one count of this clone. The chain is built from TRBV5-1 and TRBJ2-1, with D possibly matching TRBD1 (5 bases). The V end lost 4 bases, the J end lost 5 bases, and 10 bases lay between the germline ends. Germline V gene data show CDR1 as SGHRS and CDR2 as YFSETQ. The CDR3 has 13 amino acids. The CDR3 nucleotides are TGCGCCAGCAGCCATACAGGTAACAATGAGCAGTTCTTC. It yields the protein CASSHTGNNEQFF.

This CDR3 reads CASSQNQGQGVAGYTF. DNA for the CDR3: TGTGCCAGCAGTCAAAACCAAGGACAGGGGGTGGCTGGCTACACCTTC. The V call is TRBV5-4, the J call TRBJ1-2; 10 bases fit TRBD1. V gave up 5 bases and J gave up 7 bases; unmatched junction bases: 14. The germline V gene has CDR1 SGHNT and CDR2 YYREEE (reference sequence). This CDR3 region has 16 residues.

The chain carries TRBV11-2 and TRBJ2-5; TRBD2 aligns across 7 bases. In germline, CDR1 is SGHAT, CDR2 FQNNGV. V gave up 3 bases and J gave up 4 bases; unmatched junction bases: 8. CDR3 length: 15 residues. CDR3 sequence: CASSFGSTSPETQYF. Written as DNA, the CDR3 is TGTGCCAGCAGCTTTGGATCGACTAGCCCAGAGACCCAGTACTTC.